These T cell receptor beta chains were read from a single sample in a study of tumor-infiltrating lymphocytes in primary liver carcinoma. Each CDR3 protein gets one entry after TCRdb re-called the multiplex PCR reads with MiXCR. The top ten clones hold about 8.4% of a sample with fewer than 350,000 distinct CDR3 sequences, 65% of them seen once. The sequencing sample was made of peripheral blood. Every receptor here comes from a man aged 35-49 years with primary liver carcinoma and hepatitis B virus infection. Each CDR3 is given with its conserved first and last residue. D genes are given only for firm matches. A row's size may be missing; if present it is once, few, many or a size class.

>-|-|TRBV5-6|TRBJ2-6
CASSLTVESSGANVMTF
TGTGCCAGCAGCTTGACAGTTGAGAGCTCTGGGGCCAACGTCATGACTTTC
>-|-|TRBV6-6|TRBJ1-2
CAGVAGNGYTF
TGTGCCGGCGTCGCAGGGAACGGCTACACCTTC
>-|-|TRBV5-1|TRBJ2-1
CTSSLVPNYNEQFF
TGCACCAGCAGCTTGGTTCCGAATTACAATGAGCAGTTCTTC
>few|TRBD2|TRBV28|TRBJ2-1
CASSLRVAGDPRFF
TGTGCCAGCAGTTTAAGAGTAGCGGGAGACCCGCGGTTCTTC
>-|TRBD1|TRBV5-1|TRBJ2-2
CASSLRTGANTGELFF
TGCGCTAGCAGCCTGAGGACAGGGGCGAACACCGGGGAGCTGTTTTTT
>few|TRBD2|TRBV6-2/TRBV6-3|TRBJ2-1
CASSYRGLAGDSEQFF
TGTGCCAGCAGTTACAGGGGACTAGCGGGAGATAGTGAGCAGTTCTTC
>-|TRBD1|TRBV11-1|TRBJ2-1
CASNSGTGYDKQFF
TGTGCCAGCAACTCCGGGACAGGTTACGATAAGCAGTTCTTC
>-|TRBD2|TRBV4-2|TRBJ2-5
CASSREHAGVGETQYF
TGTGCCAGCAGTCGAGAGCACGCGGGAGTTGGTGAGACCCAGTACTTC
>-|-|TRBV4-2|TRBJ2-7
CASMPSIGSGDQYF
TGTGCCAGCATGCCTTCAATCGGGTCGGGTGATCAGTACTTC
>-|TRBD2|TRBV20-1|TRBJ2-5
CSARPRTSGGYDQYF
TGCAGTGCTAGACCAAGGACTAGCGGAGGCTACGATCAGTACTTC
>-|-|TRBV5-5|TRBJ2-1
CDSNLAGNLEQFF
TGTGACAGCAACTTGGCAGGGAATTTGGAGCAGTTCTTC
>few|TRBD2|TRBV29-1|TRBJ2-1
CSVDPSGLYNEQFF
TGCAGCGTTGACCCTAGCGGGCTCTACAATGAGCAGTTCTTC
>-|TRBD2|TRBV6-2/TRBV6-3|TRBJ2-1
CASSYSSGSSYNEQLF
TGTGCCAGCAGTTATTCTAGCGGAAGCTCCTACAATGAACAGTTATTC
>-|-|TRBV10-3|TRBJ1-2
CANRSDDYNYGYTF
TGTGCCAACAGATCGGACGACTATAACTATGGCTACACCTTC
>-|-|TRBV30|TRBJ2-2
CAWSPPRIQAGDLFF
TGTGCCTGGAGTCCCCCTCGTATTCAGGCCGGGGATCTGTTTTTT
>many|TRBD1|TRBV6-2/TRBV6-3|TRBJ1-5
CASSTGTGGRQPQHF
TGTGCCAGCAGCACCGGGACAGGGGGAAGACAGCCCCAGCATTTT
>-|-|TRBV11-2|TRBJ2-5
CASSLVAGLENF
TGTGCCAGCAGCTTAGTCGCGGGGCTCGAGAACTTC
>-|TRBD2|TRBV24-1|TRBJ2-1
CATSDSLAGALSRRFF
TGTGCCACCAGTGATTCCCTAGCGGGAGCACTTTCCCGCCGGTTCTTC
>-|TRBD1|TRBV6-5|TRBJ1-1
CAARQGDTEAFF
TGTGCCGCCAGACAGGGCGACACTGAAGCTTTCTTT
>many|TRBD2|TRBV6-6|TRBJ2-7
CASSSSSGSSYEQYF
TGTGCCAGCAGTTCTTCTAGCGGGAGCTCCTACGAGCAGTACTTC
>few|-|TRBV6-5|TRBJ1-6
CASTRGRNSPLHF
TGTGCCAGCACCCGGGGTCGCAATTCACCCCTCCACTTT
>-|-|TRBV12-3/TRBV12-4|TRBJ2-3
CAKTASTETQYF
TGCGCCAAAACGGCTAGCACAGAGACGCAGTATTTT